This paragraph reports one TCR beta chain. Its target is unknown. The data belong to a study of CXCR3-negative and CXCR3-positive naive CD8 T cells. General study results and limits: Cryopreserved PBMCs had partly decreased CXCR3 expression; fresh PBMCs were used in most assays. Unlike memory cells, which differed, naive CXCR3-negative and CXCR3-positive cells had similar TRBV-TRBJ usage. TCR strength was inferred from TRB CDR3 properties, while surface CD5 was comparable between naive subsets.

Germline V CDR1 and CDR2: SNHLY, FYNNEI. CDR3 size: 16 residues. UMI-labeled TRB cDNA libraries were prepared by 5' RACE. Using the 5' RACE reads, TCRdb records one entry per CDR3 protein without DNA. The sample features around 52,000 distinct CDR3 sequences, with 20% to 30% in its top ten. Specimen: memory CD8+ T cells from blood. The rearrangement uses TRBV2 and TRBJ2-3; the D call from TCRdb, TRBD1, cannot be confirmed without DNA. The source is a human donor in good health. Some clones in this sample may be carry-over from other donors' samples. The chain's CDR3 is CASSEGPDRATDTQYF.